The rows below give T cell receptor beta chains drawn from one sample of a study of vaccination and CD4 T cells after COVID-19. A single record per CDR3 protein comes from TCRdb applying MiXCR to the PCR reads. Counted here are about 2,100 distinct CDR3 sequences, 25% to 35% occurring once; the ten biggest clones make up about 27%. Antigen specificity for these receptors is unknown. The sequences come from CD4+ T cells from blood, cultured in vitro, collected after SARS-CoV-2 vaccination. These receptors were taken from a human donor who had recovered from COVID-19. Both conserved end residues are part of each CDR3. A D gene is named only where the DNA matches it firmly. Only part of the rows carry a size: once, few, many, or a class if the clone is expanded.

v_call: TRBV20-1; j_call: TRBJ1-1; d_call: -; clone_size: few; cdr3_nt: TGCAGTGTTACGGGGGGGACGAACACTGAAGCTTTCTTT; cdr3_aa: CSVTGGTNTEAFF
v_call: TRBV10-3; j_call: TRBJ2-7; d_call: TRBD2; clone_size: -; cdr3_nt: TGTGCCATCAGGATGACTAGCGGGGGGGCCTACGAGCAGTACTTC; cdr3_aa: CAIRMTSGGAYEQYF
v_call: TRBV15; j_call: TRBJ2-7; d_call: TRBD1; clone_size: medium-sized; cdr3_nt: TGTGCCACCAGCACCAACAGGGGGCCCTACGAGCAGTACTTC; cdr3_aa: CATSTNRGPYEQYF
v_call: TRBV19; j_call: TRBJ2-7; d_call: -; clone_size: few; cdr3_nt: TGTGCCAGTAGTCCTGGAAGACAGTCCTACGAGCAGTACTTC; cdr3_aa: CASSPGRQSYEQYF
v_call: TRBV20-1; j_call: TRBJ1-2; d_call: TRBD1; clone_size: hyperexpanded; cdr3_nt: TGCAGTGCCCCACTCGACAGGGTATGGGGCTACACCTTC; cdr3_aa: CSAPLDRVWGYTF
v_call: TRBV7-6; j_call: TRBJ2-5; d_call: -; clone_size: medium-sized; cdr3_nt: TGTGCCAGCAGCCCCCAAGAGACCCAGTACTTC; cdr3_aa: CASSPQETQYF
v_call: TRBV7-2; j_call: TRBJ2-1; d_call: -; clone_size: -; cdr3_nt: TGTGCCAGCAGCTTCCGACGGGGGGCTGGGTACAATGAGCAGTTCTTC; cdr3_aa: CASSFRRGAGYNEQFF
v_call: TRBV7-3; j_call: TRBJ2-3; d_call: -; clone_size: few; cdr3_nt: TGTGCCAGCAGCTTAGAGGGACGAGATACGCAGTATTTT; cdr3_aa: CASSLEGRDTQYF
v_call: TRBV10-3; j_call: TRBJ2-7; d_call: TRBD2; clone_size: few; cdr3_nt: TGTGCCATCAGAAGACTAGCGGGGGCCCCCCTAGACGAGCAGTACTTC; cdr3_aa: CAIRRLAGAPLDEQYF
v_call: TRBV20-1; j_call: TRBJ2-6; d_call: -; clone_size: medium-sized; cdr3_nt: TGCAGTGCTAGACGAGGACAGGGGGCCAACGTCCTGACTTTC; cdr3_aa: CSARRGQGANVLTF
v_call: TRBV27; j_call: TRBJ2-7; d_call: -; clone_size: medium-sized; cdr3_nt: TGTGCCAGCGGTAAAACGGGACCGATGGCCTACGAGCAGTACTTC; cdr3_aa: CASGKTGPMAYEQYF
v_call: TRBV7-9; j_call: TRBJ2-7; d_call: -; clone_size: medium-sized; cdr3_nt: TGTGCCAGCAGCACGGGCCTCTACGAGCAGTACTTC; cdr3_aa: CASSTGLYEQYF
v_call: TRBV7-3; j_call: TRBJ2-3; d_call: -; clone_size: -; cdr3_nt: TGTGCCAGCAGCTTACTTATTAGAGATACGCAGTATTTT; cdr3_aa: CASSLLIRDTQYF
v_call: TRBV6-1; j_call: TRBJ2-7; d_call: -; clone_size: large; cdr3_nt: TGTGCCAGCAGTGGACGGGGTGGGTTGACCTACGAGCAGTACTTC; cdr3_aa: CASSGRGGLTYEQYF
v_call: TRBV7-8; j_call: TRBJ2-1; d_call: -; clone_size: -; cdr3_nt: TGTGCCAGCAGCCAAGGGGCGGGTTCCTACAATGAGCAGTTCTTC; cdr3_aa: CASSQGAGSYNEQFF
v_call: TRBV7-2; j_call: TRBJ2-1; d_call: -; clone_size: once; cdr3_nt: TGTGCCAGCAGCCGGACAGGGAGGGGGCGGGGTGAGCAGTTCTTC; cdr3_aa: CASSRTGRGRGEQFF
v_call: TRBV6-1; j_call: TRBJ2-7; d_call: TRBD2; clone_size: few; cdr3_nt: TGTGCCACCCGGACTAGCGGGGGGGGGAGCTCCTACGAGCAGTACTTC; cdr3_aa: CATRTSGGGSSYEQYF
v_call: TRBV29-1; j_call: TRBJ1-5; d_call: TRBD1; clone_size: -; cdr3_nt: TGCAGCGTTAAGGGACAGAACAATCAGCCCCAGCATTTT; cdr3_aa: CSVKGQNNQPQHF
v_call: TRBV7-3; j_call: TRBJ2-3; d_call: TRBD2; clone_size: few; cdr3_nt: TGTGCCAGCAGCACTACGGGACTAGCGGGTACAGATACGCAGTATTTT; cdr3_aa: CASSTTGLAGTDTQYF
v_call: TRBV27; j_call: TRBJ2-2; d_call: TRBD1; clone_size: few; cdr3_nt: TGTGCCAGCAGTAGACAGGGGGCGAGCACCGGGGAGCTGTTTTTT; cdr3_aa: CASSRQGASTGELFF
v_call: TRBV4-1; j_call: TRBJ2-3; d_call: TRBD1; clone_size: -; cdr3_nt: TGCGCCAGCAGCCAAGATCCCTGGGACAGAGGCACAGATACGCAGTATTTT; cdr3_aa: CASSQDPWDRGTDTQYF
v_call: TRBV7-3; j_call: TRBJ1-1; d_call: -; clone_size: once; cdr3_nt: TGTGCCAGCAGCCCCGGTAGCATGAACACTGAAGCTTTCTTT; cdr3_aa: CASSPGSMNTEAFF
v_call: TRBV19; j_call: TRBJ2-5; d_call: TRBD2; clone_size: few; cdr3_nt: TGTGCCAGTAAACCGGGACTAGCGTACCAAGAGACCCAGTACTTC; cdr3_aa: CASKPGLAYQETQYF
v_call: TRBV7-3; j_call: TRBJ2-1; d_call: -; clone_size: once; cdr3_nt: TGTGCCAGCAGCCAGGACATTTCCCCGTACAATGAGCAGTTCTTC; cdr3_aa: CASSQDISPYNEQFF
v_call: TRBV27; j_call: TRBJ1-2; d_call: -; clone_size: few; cdr3_nt: TGTGCCAGCAGTTTAGGGCAGGGGTGGGGTGGCTACACCTTC; cdr3_aa: CASSLGQGWGGYTF
v_call: TRBV20-1; j_call: TRBJ2-6; d_call: -; clone_size: -; cdr3_nt: TGCAGTGCGCCGGCAGTCTCTGGGGCCAACGTCCTGACTTTC; cdr3_aa: CSAPAVSGANVLTF
v_call: TRBV7-3; j_call: TRBJ2-3; d_call: -; clone_size: -; cdr3_nt: TGTGCCAGCAGCTTAGAGTTCGGAGATACGCAGTATTTT; cdr3_aa: CASSLEFGDTQYF
v_call: TRBV29-1; j_call: TRBJ2-5; d_call: TRBD2; clone_size: few; cdr3_nt: TGCAGCGTTGACATCACTAGCGGGGGGGCCCGGGAGACCCAGTACTTC; cdr3_aa: CSVDITSGGARETQYF
v_call: TRBV10-1; j_call: TRBJ1-2; d_call: -; clone_size: -; cdr3_nt: TGCGCCAGCAGTGAGGGGGGCGCCAGCTATGGCTACACCTTC; cdr3_aa: CASSEGGASYGYTF
v_call: TRBV4-2; j_call: TRBJ2-5; d_call: TRBD2; clone_size: -; cdr3_nt: TGTGCCAGCAGCCAAGGAGCGGGGGGGCCGAGTCTAGAGACCCAGTACTTC; cdr3_aa: CASSQGAGGPSLETQYF
v_call: TRBV20-1; j_call: TRBJ2-3; d_call: -; clone_size: -; cdr3_nt: TGCAGTGCTAGATTCTCGCAGAGTAGCACAGATACGCAGTATTTT; cdr3_aa: CSARFSQSSTDTQYF
v_call: TRBV4-3; j_call: TRBJ1-2; d_call: -; clone_size: few; cdr3_nt: TGCGCCAGCAGCCAGGGGGGATTCTATGGCTACACCTTC; cdr3_aa: CASSQGGFYGYTF
v_call: TRBV20-1; j_call: TRBJ1-6; d_call: -; clone_size: medium-sized; cdr3_nt: TGCAGTGCTAGAGAGGGCCCGAGCCCCCTCCACTTT; cdr3_aa: CSAREGPSPLHF
v_call: TRBV18; j_call: TRBJ2-7; d_call: TRBD1; clone_size: -; cdr3_nt: TGTGCCAGCTCACCTTTGGGACAGGGAGGGGAGCAGTACTTC; cdr3_aa: CASSPLGQGGEQYF
v_call: TRBV6-1; j_call: TRBJ2-5; d_call: -; clone_size: large; cdr3_nt: TGTGCCAGCACGGCCACTGCTTTACGACTACAAGAGACCCAGTACTTC; cdr3_aa: CASTATALRLQETQYF
v_call: TRBV5-5; j_call: TRBJ2-5; d_call: TRBD2; clone_size: -; cdr3_nt: TGTGCCAGCACCCTCACCCCCCAGGGAGGGGAGACCCAGTACTTC; cdr3_aa: CASTLTPQGGETQYF
v_call: TRBV6-1; j_call: TRBJ1-6; d_call: -; clone_size: -; cdr3_nt: TGTGCCAGCAGACAGCAGGAATTTTATAATTCACCCCTCCACTTT; cdr3_aa: CASRQQEFYNSPLHF
v_call: TRBV6-2/TRBV6-3; j_call: TRBJ2-1; d_call: -; clone_size: -; cdr3_nt: TGTGCCAGCAGTTGGTCGGGGAGCTCCTACAATGAGCAGTTCTTC; cdr3_aa: CASSWSGSSYNEQFF
v_call: TRBV11-1; j_call: TRBJ2-1; d_call: TRBD2; clone_size: -; cdr3_nt: TGTGCCAGCAGCCCTCCCGGACTAGCGGGGGGCGATGAGCAGTTCTTC; cdr3_aa: CASSPPGLAGGDEQFF
v_call: TRBV7-2; j_call: TRBJ2-1; d_call: -; clone_size: few; cdr3_nt: TGTGCCAGCAGCTTAGGGCCTGGAGCCTACAATGAGCAGTTCTTC; cdr3_aa: CASSLGPGAYNEQFF
v_call: TRBV20-1; j_call: TRBJ2-7; d_call: TRBD2; clone_size: -; cdr3_nt: TGCAGTGCTAGTTCCAGCGGGGGGGCGCACTACGAGCAGTACTTC; cdr3_aa: CSASSSGGAHYEQYF
v_call: TRBV20-1; j_call: TRBJ1-5; d_call: -; clone_size: -; cdr3_nt: TGCAGTGCTCAGGTCTCGGGGAAAAGCAATCAGCCCCAGCATTTT; cdr3_aa: CSAQVSGKSNQPQHF
v_call: TRBV20-1; j_call: TRBJ2-3; d_call: TRBD2; clone_size: -; cdr3_nt: TGCAGTGCTAGGGCGCTAGCGGGGGCCTTTAGCACAGATACGCAGTATTTT; cdr3_aa: CSARALAGAFSTDTQYF
v_call: TRBV6-1; j_call: TRBJ2-7; d_call: -; clone_size: large; cdr3_nt: TGTGCCAGCGGATCCGGGGGTCTTGGGCAGTACTTC; cdr3_aa: CASGSGGLGQYF
v_call: TRBV29-1; j_call: TRBJ1-1; d_call: TRBD1; clone_size: -; cdr3_nt: TGCAGCGTTGAATCTACAGGGGGCAAGAACACTGAAGCTTTCTTT; cdr3_aa: CSVESTGGKNTEAFF
v_call: TRBV11-1; j_call: TRBJ2-2; d_call: TRBD2; clone_size: few; cdr3_nt: TGTGCCAGCAGCTACCGCGGGGGGTCCACCGGGGAGCTGTTTTTT; cdr3_aa: CASSYRGGSTGELFF
v_call: TRBV10-1; j_call: TRBJ2-3; d_call: -; clone_size: -; cdr3_nt: TGCGCCACCCGGGACGTAAGCACAGATACGCAGTATTTT; cdr3_aa: CATRDVSTDTQYF
v_call: TRBV19; j_call: TRBJ2-7; d_call: -; clone_size: -; cdr3_nt: TGTGCCAGTAGTATAGATCGGCCCTACGAGCAGTACTTC; cdr3_aa: CASSIDRPYEQYF
v_call: TRBV18; j_call: TRBJ2-5; d_call: TRBD1; clone_size: -; cdr3_nt: TGTGCCAGCTCACCATTTTCCCGGACAGGGGAGGAGACCCAGTACTTC; cdr3_aa: CASSPFSRTGEETQYF
v_call: TRBV21-1; j_call: TRBJ2-1; d_call: -; clone_size: medium-sized; cdr3_nt: TGTGCCAGCAGCAGGGGACTAGCGGCCCCTTGGGAGCAGTTCTTC; cdr3_aa: CASSRGLAAPWEQFF
v_call: TRBV4-3; j_call: TRBJ1-2; d_call: -; clone_size: -; cdr3_nt: TGCGCCAGCAGCCAAGATAGGGGGTACTATGGCTACACCTTC; cdr3_aa: CASSQDRGYYGYTF
v_call: TRBV6-1; j_call: TRBJ1-2; d_call: -; clone_size: few; cdr3_nt: TGTGCCAGCAGTAGTTTGGACGGCTACACCTTC; cdr3_aa: CASSSLDGYTF
v_call: TRBV6-1; j_call: TRBJ2-1; d_call: -; clone_size: large; cdr3_nt: TGTGCCAGCGGGTCAGGACGGGGCTGGGAGCAGTTCTTC; cdr3_aa: CASGSGRGWEQFF
v_call: TRBV20-1; j_call: TRBJ2-7; d_call: TRBD2; clone_size: medium-sized; cdr3_nt: TGCAGTGCTAGAGAGGGACTAGCGTTCTACGAGCAGTACTTC; cdr3_aa: CSAREGLAFYEQYF
v_call: TRBV20-1; j_call: TRBJ2-3; d_call: TRBD2; clone_size: medium-sized; cdr3_nt: TGCAGTGCTCCCATCCTAGCGGGGGTTAATACGCAGTATTTT; cdr3_aa: CSAPILAGVNTQYF
v_call: TRBV5-4; j_call: TRBJ2-7; d_call: TRBD1; clone_size: -; cdr3_nt: TGTGCCAGCAGCGGCCGGGACAGGTTCTACGAGCAGTACTTC; cdr3_aa: CASSGRDRFYEQYF
v_call: TRBV20-1; j_call: TRBJ1-5; d_call: TRBD1; clone_size: -; cdr3_nt: TGCAGTGCTAGAGATGGGCGGACAGGGGGTCATCAGCCCCAGCATTTT; cdr3_aa: CSARDGRTGGHQPQHF
v_call: TRBV20-1; j_call: TRBJ1-6; d_call: -; clone_size: medium-sized; cdr3_nt: TGCAGTGCTAGATCGGAGGTCGGGGGCGAGGTTTCACCCCTCCACTTT; cdr3_aa: CSARSEVGGEVSPLHF
v_call: TRBV6-1; j_call: TRBJ1-6; d_call: TRBD1; clone_size: medium-sized; cdr3_nt: TGTGCCAGCAGTGGGGGACAGGGGCTTAATTCACCCCTCCACTTT; cdr3_aa: CASSGGQGLNSPLHF
v_call: TRBV19; j_call: TRBJ1-5; d_call: -; clone_size: few; cdr3_nt: TGTGCCAGTAGTATCGGTAGGGGCGGGCAGCCCCAGCATTTT; cdr3_aa: CASSIGRGGQPQHF